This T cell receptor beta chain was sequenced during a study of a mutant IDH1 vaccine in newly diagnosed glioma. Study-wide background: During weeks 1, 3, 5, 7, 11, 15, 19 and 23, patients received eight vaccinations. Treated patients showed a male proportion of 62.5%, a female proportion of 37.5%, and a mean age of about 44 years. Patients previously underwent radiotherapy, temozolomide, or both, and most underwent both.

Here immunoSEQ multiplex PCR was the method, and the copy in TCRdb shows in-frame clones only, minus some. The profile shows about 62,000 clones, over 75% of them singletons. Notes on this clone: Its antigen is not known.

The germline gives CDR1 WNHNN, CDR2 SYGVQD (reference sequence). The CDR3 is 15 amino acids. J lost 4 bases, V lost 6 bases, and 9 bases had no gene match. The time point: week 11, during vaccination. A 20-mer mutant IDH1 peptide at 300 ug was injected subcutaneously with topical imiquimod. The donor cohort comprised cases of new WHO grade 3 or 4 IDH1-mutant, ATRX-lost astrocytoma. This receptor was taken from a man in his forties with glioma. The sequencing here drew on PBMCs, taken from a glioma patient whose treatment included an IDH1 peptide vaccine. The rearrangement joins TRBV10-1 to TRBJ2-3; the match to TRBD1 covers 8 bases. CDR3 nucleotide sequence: TGCGCCAGCAGCCCTGGACAGGGCCCCTCAGATACGCAGTATTTT. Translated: CASSPGQGPSDTQYF.